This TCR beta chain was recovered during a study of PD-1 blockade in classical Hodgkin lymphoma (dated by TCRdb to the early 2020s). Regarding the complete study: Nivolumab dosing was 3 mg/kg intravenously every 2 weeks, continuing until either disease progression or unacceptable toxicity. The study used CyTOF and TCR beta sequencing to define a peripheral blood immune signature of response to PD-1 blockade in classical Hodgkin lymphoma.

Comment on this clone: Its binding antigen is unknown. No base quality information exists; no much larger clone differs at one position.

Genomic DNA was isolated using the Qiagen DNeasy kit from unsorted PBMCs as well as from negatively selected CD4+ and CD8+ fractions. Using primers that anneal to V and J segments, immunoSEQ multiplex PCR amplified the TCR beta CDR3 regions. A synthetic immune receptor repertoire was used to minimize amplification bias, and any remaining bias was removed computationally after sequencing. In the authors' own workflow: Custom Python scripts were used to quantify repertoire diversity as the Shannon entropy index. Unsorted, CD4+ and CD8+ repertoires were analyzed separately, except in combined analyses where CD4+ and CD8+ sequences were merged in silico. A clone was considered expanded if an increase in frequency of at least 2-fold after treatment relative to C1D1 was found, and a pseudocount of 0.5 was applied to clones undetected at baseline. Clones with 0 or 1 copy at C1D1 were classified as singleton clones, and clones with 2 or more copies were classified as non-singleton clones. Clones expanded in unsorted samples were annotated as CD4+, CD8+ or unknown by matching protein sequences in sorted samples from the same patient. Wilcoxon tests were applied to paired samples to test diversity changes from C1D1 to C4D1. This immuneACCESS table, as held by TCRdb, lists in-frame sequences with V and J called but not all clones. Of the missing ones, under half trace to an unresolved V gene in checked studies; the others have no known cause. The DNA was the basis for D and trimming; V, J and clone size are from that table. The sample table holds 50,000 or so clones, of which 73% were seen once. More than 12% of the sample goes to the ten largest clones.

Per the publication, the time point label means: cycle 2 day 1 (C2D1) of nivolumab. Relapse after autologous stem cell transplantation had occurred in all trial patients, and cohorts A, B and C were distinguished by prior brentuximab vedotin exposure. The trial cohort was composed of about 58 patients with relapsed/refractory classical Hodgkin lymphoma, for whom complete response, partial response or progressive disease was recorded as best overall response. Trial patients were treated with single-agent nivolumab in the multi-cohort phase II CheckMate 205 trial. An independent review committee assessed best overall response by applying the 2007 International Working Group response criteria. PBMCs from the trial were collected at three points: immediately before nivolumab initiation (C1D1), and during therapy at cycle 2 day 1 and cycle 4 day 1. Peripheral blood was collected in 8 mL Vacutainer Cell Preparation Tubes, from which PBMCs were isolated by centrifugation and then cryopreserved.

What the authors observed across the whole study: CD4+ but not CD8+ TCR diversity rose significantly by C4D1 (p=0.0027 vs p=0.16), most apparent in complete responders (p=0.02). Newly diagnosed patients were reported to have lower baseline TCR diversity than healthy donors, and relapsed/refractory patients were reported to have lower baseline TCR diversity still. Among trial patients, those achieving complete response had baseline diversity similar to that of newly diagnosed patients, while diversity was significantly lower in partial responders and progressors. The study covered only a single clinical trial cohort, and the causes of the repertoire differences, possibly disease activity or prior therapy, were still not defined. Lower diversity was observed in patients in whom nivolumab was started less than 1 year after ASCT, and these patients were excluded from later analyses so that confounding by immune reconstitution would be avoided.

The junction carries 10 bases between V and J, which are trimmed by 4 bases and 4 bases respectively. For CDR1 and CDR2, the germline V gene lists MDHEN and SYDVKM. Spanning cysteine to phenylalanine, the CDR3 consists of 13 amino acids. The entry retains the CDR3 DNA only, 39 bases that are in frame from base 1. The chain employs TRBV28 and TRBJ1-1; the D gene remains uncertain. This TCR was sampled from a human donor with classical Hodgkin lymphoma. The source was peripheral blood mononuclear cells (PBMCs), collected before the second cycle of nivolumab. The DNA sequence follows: TGTGCCAGCAGTTCCCCCTACAGCACTGAAGCTTTCTTT. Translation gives CASSSPYSTEAFF.